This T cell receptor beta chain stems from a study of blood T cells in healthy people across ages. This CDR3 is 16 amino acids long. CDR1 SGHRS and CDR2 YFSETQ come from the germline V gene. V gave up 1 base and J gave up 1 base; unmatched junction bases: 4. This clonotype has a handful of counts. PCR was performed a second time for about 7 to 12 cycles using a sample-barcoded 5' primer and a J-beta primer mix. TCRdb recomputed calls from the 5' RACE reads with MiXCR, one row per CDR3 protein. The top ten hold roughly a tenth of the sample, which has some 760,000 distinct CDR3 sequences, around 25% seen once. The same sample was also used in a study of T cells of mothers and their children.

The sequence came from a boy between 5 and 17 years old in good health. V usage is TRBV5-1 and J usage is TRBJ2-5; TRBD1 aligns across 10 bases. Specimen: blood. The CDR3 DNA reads TGCGCCAGCAGCTTGCAGGGGACAGGGGCCCAAGAGACCCAGTACTTC. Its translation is CASSLQGTGAQETQYF.